This TCR beta chain was observed in a study of T cell clonotyping in hematopoietic cell transplantation. The wider study: Recipients' pretransplant samples followed cytoreduction. Study observations and caveats: Higher Inverse Simpson Index values in graft donor and pretransplant recipient predicted broader posttransplant TCR diversity. Pathologically expanded recipient clonotypes increased progressively from day 30 to day 180 as diversity fell.

The repertoire was sequenced with immunoSEQ multiplex PCR; TCRdb's copy has only in-frame clones and lacks some. The data contain some 30,000 clones, 70% to 75% of them seen just once; the ten biggest clones take up about 5.9%. Germline lookup yields CDR1 SGHRS and CDR2 YFSETQ. The CDR3 is 11 amino acids. Trimming cost V 8 bases and J 4 bases, with 8 bases left between them. The time point is: recipient sample about 28 days before transplant, after cytoreduction. Comment on this clone: Its specificity is unknown.

This TCR was recovered from a man over 45 with myelodysplastic syndrome. Some clones in this sample may be carry-over from other donors' samples. The J gene is TRBJ2-3, the V gene TRBV5-1; D is uncertain. The sequences come from peripheral blood mononuclear cells, collected before stem cell transplant. This chain's CDR3 is CASSQADTQYF. The CDR3 DNA follows: TGCGCCAGTAGCCAGGCAGATACGCAGTATTTT.